A selection of T cell receptor beta chains follows, all from one sample in a study of shared clonotypes between healthy human individuals. This table comes from immunoSEQ multiplex PCR, and its TCRdb copy is limited to in-frame clones, with some not included. This table holds hundreds of thousands of clones, roughly 96% found once. Sequences were obtained from naive CD8+ T cells sorted from blood. The receptors were gathered from a woman in her 30s in good health. CDR3s include the opening cysteine and the closing phenylalanine or tryptophan. The D gene is left open where the match is weak.

V gene	J gene	D gene	CDR3 protein	CDR3 DNA
TRBV15	TRBJ2-7	.	CATSRFDGDYEQYF	TGTGCCACCAGCCGTTTCGACGGAGACTACGAGCAGTACTTC
TRBV13	TRBJ2-7	TRBD1	CASSAGGTGTYEQYF	TGTGCCAGCAGCGCTGGAGGGACAGGGACCTACGAGCAGTACTTC
TRBV5-8	TRBJ2-5	TRBD1	CASSLGQGAYETQYF	TGTGCCAGCAGCTTGGGACAGGGGGCGTATGAGACCCAGTACTTC
TRBV27	TRBJ2-3	.	CASSSLPVDSADTQYF	TGTGCCAGCAGTTCCCTCCCCGTAGACAGCGCAGATACGCAGTATTTT
TRBV5-8	TRBJ1-3	.	CASSPDSSSGNTIYF	TGTGCCAGCAGCCCTGACAGTTCCTCTGGAAACACCATATATTTT
TRBV10-2	TRBJ2-3	TRBD2	CASSESPLLAGLTDTQYF	TGCGCCAGCAGTGAGTCCCCCCTTCTAGCGGGACTCACAGATACGCAGTATTTT
TRBV11-2	TRBJ1-2	TRBD1	CAIGQGPLVYTF	TGTGCCATAGGACAGGGCCCTCTGGTATACACCTTC
TRBV9	TRBJ2-7	.	CASSVEGDSYEQYF	TGTGCCAGCAGCGTAGAAGGCGACTCCTACGAGCAGTACTTC
TRBV6-5	TRBJ2-7	TRBD1	CASSATYRGSYEQYF	TGTGCCAGCAGTGCCACATACAGGGGATCCTACGAGCAGTACTTC
TRBV4-1	TRBJ2-1	.	CASNWGSSYNEQFF	TGCGCCAGCAATTGGGGGAGTTCCTACAATGAGCAGTTCTTC
TRBV27	TRBJ1-2	.	CASSWGVGYGYTF	TGTGCCAGCAGTTGGGGGGTAGGCTATGGCTACACCTTC
TRBV7-9	TRBJ1-1	TRBD1	CASSTYPTTGEEGEAFF	TGTGCCAGCAGCACCTATCCGACGACAGGGGAGGAAGGTGAAGCTTTCTTT
TRBV7-9	TRBJ2-7	TRBD2	CASSTGTSFYEQYF	TGTGCCAGCTCCACCGGGACTAGCTTCTACGAGCAGTACTTC
TRBV28	TRBJ1-5	.	CASSFWVSNQPQHF	TGTGCCAGCAGTTTCTGGGTTAGCAATCAGCCCCAGCATTTT
TRBV28	TRBJ2-5	TRBD2	CASSFGGGWRQETQYF	TGTGCCAGCAGTTTTGGGGGGGGATGGCGCCAAGAGACCCAGTACTTC
TRBV5-4	TRBJ2-3	.	CASSSGDYPVTQYF	TGTGCCAGCAGCTCGGGCGACTACCCGGTAACGCAGTATTTT
TRBV4-1	TRBJ2-3	.	CASSHGSQGWDEDTQYF	TGCGCCAGCAGCCATGGATCCCAGGGGTGGGATGAGGATACGCAGTATTTT
TRBV6-5	TRBJ2-7	.	CASEGRDYEQYF	TGTGCCTCCGAAGGACGGGACTACGAGCAGTACTTC
TRBV7-9	TRBJ1-5	TRBD1	CASSLGGTANQPQHF	TGTGCCAGCAGCTTAGGGGGGACAGCGAATCAGCCCCAGCATTTT
TRBV28	TRBJ2-7	.	CASSPRFYQRTAYEQYF	TGTGCCAGCAGTCCACGTTTTTATCAGCGGACTGCCTACGAGCAGTACTTC
TRBV6-6	TRBJ2-1	.	CASSYSTDNEQFF	TGTGCCAGCAGTTACTCGACAGACAATGAGCAGTTCTTC
TRBV29-1	TRBJ1-4	.	CSVLQNEKLFF	TGCAGCGTCCTCCAAAATGAAAAACTGTTTTTT